A single sample gave rise to the 29 T cell receptor beta chains below, sequenced in a study of spatial heterogeneity in lung cancer. TCRdb independently ran MiXCR on the 5' RACE reads; one entry per CDR3 protein. The profile shows fewer than 65,000 distinct CDR3 sequences, roughly 6.4% of them singletons. Time point defined: sample taken at primary tumor resection. Sample: PBMCs, taken at surgery. The source is a female donor with early-stage non-small cell lung cancer.

V gene TRBV6-2 or TRBV6-3 combines with J gene TRBJ2-7; D is possibly TRBD1 (5 bases). The CDR3 is made up of 12 amino acids. Germline lookup yields CDR1 MNHEY and CDR2 SVGEGT. V lost 2 bases to trimming and J lost 5 bases, with 7 bases between them. CDR3 amino acids: CASSYRGDEQYF. As DNA, the CDR3 is TGTGCCAGCAGTTACAGGGGCGACGAGCAGTACTTC.

The chain employs TRBV19 and TRBJ1-5; 7 bases map to TRBD1. CDR1 and CDR2 (germline): LNHDA, SQIVND (reference sequence). The ends lost 1 base at V and 12 bases at J; junction bases unmatched: 9. This CDR3 is 14 amino acids long. CDR3 residues: CASSIGEGQLNQHF. The DNA of the CDR3 is TGTGCCAGTAGTATAGGGGAGGGACAGCTTAACCAGCATTTT.

This clonotype appeared a few times. The chain has TRBV19 and TRBJ2-5; TRBD1 is a possible D gene (6 bases). The CDR3 totals 15 residues. Deletions cut 3 bases from V and 5 bases from J, with 16 bases between. Germline values: CDR1 LNHDA, CDR2 SQIVND (reference sequence). The chain's CDR3 is CASSITGSLGETQYF. The CDR3 bases are TGTGCCAGTAGTATTACAGGGTCGCTTGGGGAGACCCAGTACTTC.

At least ten counts were recorded for this clonotype. The rearrangement joins TRBV5-5 to TRBJ2-1; TRBD1 matches at 7 bases. Losses at the gene ends were 4 bases for V and 10 bases for J; bases not matched to a gene: 8. Germline V CDR1 and CDR2: SGHKS, YYEKEE (reference sequence). This CDR3 region has 13 residues. CDR3: CASSPTGIDEQFF. The CDR3 DNA is TGTGCCAGCAGCCCGACAGGGATTGACGAGCAGTTCTTC.

V is TRBV12-3 or TRBV12-4 and J is TRBJ2-7; 11 bases match TRBD1. V was clipped by 5 bases and J by 3 bases; unmatched bases: 18. The CDR3 totals 19 residues. The CDR3 reads CASSPRIGQGARPNYEQYF. The DNA of the CDR3 is TGTGCCAGCAGTCCCCGTATAGGACAGGGGGCGCGGCCCAACTACGAGCAGTACTTC.

This clonotype was found a few times. The chain has TRBV2 and TRBJ2-5; 9 bases line up with TRBD1. The V gene end was trimmed by 6 bases and the J gene end by 4 bases; junction bases not matched to a gene: 3. Germline assignment: CDR1 SNHLY and CDR2 FYNNEI. CDR3 length equals 13 residues. CDR3: CASRDRGGETQYF. The CDR3 DNA follows: TGTGCCAGCAGGGACAGGGGCGGAGAGACCCAGTACTTC. Filled out from reference TRBV2 and TRBJ2-5, the complete variable domain reads EPEVTQTPSHQVTQMGQEVILRCVPISNHLYFYWYRQILGQKVEFLVSFYNNEISEKSEIFDDQFSVERPDGSNFTLKIRSTKLEDSAMYFCASRDRGGETQYFGPGTRLLVL.

This chain's CDR3 is CARRTGLREQFF. In DNA form, the CDR3 reads TGTGCCAGACGGACAGGTCTGCGCGAGCAGTTCTTC. The V gene is TRBV6-4, the J gene TRBJ2-1; TRBD1 agrees at 7 bases. Germline trimming cut 9 bases from V and 10 bases from J; bases unmatched to any gene: 9. The CDR3 is 12 amino acids. Germline CDR1 reads MRHNA; CDR2 reads SNTAGT.

This clonotype occurred many times. The chain joins TRBV5-1 to TRBJ2-3, with 7 bases matching TRBD1. The CDR3 contains 14 residues. Germline assignment: CDR1 SGHRS and CDR2 YFSETQ. The J segment lost 0 bases and the V segment lost 4 bases, leaving 2 bases of the junction unmatched. This CDR3 is CASSPGQSTDTQYF. The CDR3 DNA reads TGCGCCAGCAGCCCGGGACAGAGCACAGATACGCAGTATTTT.

There are many counts of this clonotype. The J gene is TRBJ2-7, the V gene TRBV6-6; D may be TRBD2 (5 bases). The germline gives CDR1 MNHNY, CDR2 SVGAGI (reference sequence). This CDR3 comprises 13 residues. V lost 6 bases to trimming and J lost 3 bases, with 12 bases between them. The CDR3: CASSRTLDYEQYV. DNA of the CDR3: TGTGCCAGCAGCCGAACACTAGACTACGAGCAGTACGTC.

This clonotype was detected ten times or more. The rearrangement links TRBV2 to TRBJ1-5; a weak D match, TRBD1 (5 bases). Per germline, CDR1 SNHLY and CDR2 FYNNEI. The CDR3 runs 18 residues. V lost 2 bases to trimming and J lost 4 bases, with 21 bases between them. The CDR3 nucleotides read TGTGCCAGCAGTGAATTAAGGAGGGGACTAAGAAATAATCAGCCCCAGCATTTT. Amino acid sequence: CASSELRRGLRNNQPQHF.

The chain employs TRBV2 and TRBJ1-1; D might be TRBD1 (6 bases). Trimming took off 6 bases at V and 5 bases at J, with 13 bases between the two ends. CDR1 SNHLY and CDR2 FYNNEI come from the germline V gene. The CDR3 runs 13 residues. The chain's CDR3 is CASRYRVGTEAFF. The CDR3 DNA is TGTGCCAGCAGATACAGGGTAGGGACTGAAGCTTTCTTT.

In this sample, this clonotype turned up a few times. This chain connects TRBV5-4 to TRBJ2-7; 7 bases align to TRBD2. The J segment lost 1 base and the V segment lost 4 bases, leaving 8 bases of the junction unmatched. CDR3 length: 15 residues. In germline, CDR1 is SGHNT, CDR2 YYREEE (reference sequence). The CDR3 sequence: CASSPAGRPSYEQYV. CDR3 bases: TGTGCCAGCAGCCCGGCCGGGAGGCCTTCCTACGAGCAGTACGTC.

Many counts were recorded for this clonotype. This chain connects TRBV24-1 to TRBJ2-1; TRBD2 agrees at 7 bases. V was clipped by 4 bases and J by 2 bases; unmatched bases: 4. This CDR3 comprises 15 residues. From germline, CDR1 is KGHDR and CDR2 SFDVKD. CDR3 residues: CATSEERGTYNEQFF. The CDR3 DNA sequence: TGTGCCACCAGTGAAGAGCGGGGAACCTACAATGAGCAGTTCTTC.

This clonotype occurred many times. The chain combines TRBV6-5 with TRBJ1-1; D is unclear. Trimming removed 7 bases at V and 0 bases at J, with 9 bases between. Germline CDR1 is MNHEY and CDR2 is SVGAGI. The length of the CDR3 is 13 residues. CDR3 region: CASTLQLNTEAFF. In DNA, the CDR3 is TGTGCCAGCACTCTTCAACTGAACACTGAAGCTTTCTTT.

Here the CDR3 reads CASSSASGSGVRNEQFF. The CDR3 DNA sequence: TGTGCCAGCAGCTCGGCTAGCGGGAGTGGGGTACGCAATGAGCAGTTCTTC. This chain uses TRBV12-3 or TRBV12-4 with TRBJ2-1; 10 bases align to TRBD2. The CDR3 runs to 17 residues. J lost 6 bases, V lost 6 bases, and 14 bases had no gene match.

This clonotype was seen ten or more times. V is TRBV12-3 or TRBV12-4 and J is TRBJ2-5, with unresolved D. This CDR3 contains 13 residues. V gave up 3 bases and J gave up 1 base, with 6 bases separating them. In DNA form, the CDR3 reads TGTGCCAGCAGTTTCTTCGGCCAAGAGACCCAGTACTTC. Protein: CASSFFGQETQYF.

The table lists this clonotype with a few counts. The gene calls are TRBV5-1 and TRBJ1-5, with 8 bases lining up with TRBD1. Per germline, CDR1 SGHRS and CDR2 YFSETQ. V was clipped by 0 bases and J by 2 bases; unmatched bases: 4. CDR3 size: 16 residues. The CDR3 bases are TGCGCCAGCAGCTTGGGACAGGGGATGGGCAATCAGCCCCAGCATTTT. As protein: CASSLGQGMGNQPQHF.

Only a few counts were recorded for this clonotype. The chain links TRBV5-5 to TRBJ2-1; D not certain. Germline V gene data show CDR1 as SGHKS and CDR2 as YYEKEE (reference sequence). Between the trimmed V and J ends, which lost 0 bases and 5 bases, there was a span of 12 bases. The CDR3 extends over 15 amino acids. This CDR3 is CASSLERTPHNEQFF. CDR3 nucleotides: TGTGCCAGCAGCTTGGAGCGCACCCCCCACAATGAGCAGTTCTTC.

This clonotype was picked up many times. The chain combines TRBV16 with TRBJ2-2; tentatively, D is TRBD2 (5 bases). Germline values: CDR1 KGHSY, CDR2 FQNENV. With 5 bases removed from V and 4 bases from J, the gap between germline ends came to 5 bases. CDR3 length: 12 amino acids. The CDR3 loop is CASSGLTGELFF. CDR3 DNA: TGTGCCAGCAGCGGACTCACCGGGGAGCTGTTTTTT.

This clonotype has ten or more counts. The chain joins TRBV21-1 to TRBJ2-1; the table assigns TRBD1, which was not confirmed against the DNA. TRBV21-1 is recorded as a pseudogene. The CDR3 covers 15 residues. CDR3 in amino acids: CASRRIRGMDNEQFF. The CDR3, as DNA: TGTGCCAGCAGACGAATCAGGGGGATGGACAATGAGCAGTTCTTC.

This chain links TRBV29-1 with TRBJ1-1; the D gene is possibly TRBD1 (5 bases). Germline-derived CDR1 and CDR2 are SQVTM and ANQGSEA. The CDR3 has 12 amino acids. Trimming left V 2 bases short and J 6 bases short, with 10 bases between. The CDR3 DNA is TGCAGCGTTGAATCAGGGACTCCTGAAGCTTTCTTT. It is translated as CSVESGTPEAFF.

This clonotype was picked up many times. The chain couples TRBV6-6 to TRBJ1-2; D is uncertain. Trimming shortened V by 2 bases and J by 1 base, and 5 bases separated the two germline ends. This CDR3 is built from 13 residues. Germline V CDR1 and CDR2: MNHNY, SVGAGI (reference sequence). CDR3 DNA sequence: TGTGCCAGCAGTTACGAGGGTAACTATGGCTACACCTTC. It translates to CASSYEGNYGYTF.

V gene TRBV6-6 combines with J gene TRBJ2-3; 10 nucleotides line up with TRBD1. Germline CDR1 is MNHNY and CDR2 is SVGAGI (reference sequence). This CDR3 is built from 12 residues. The ends lost 5 bases at V and 14 bases at J; junction bases unmatched: 7. This chain's CDR3 is CASSRGTGDMYF. Written as DNA, the CDR3 is TGTGCCAGCAGTCGGGGGACAGGGGACATGTATTTT.

This clonotype was seen at least ten times. The rearrangement uses TRBV20-1 and TRBJ1-1, with 7 bases aligning to TRBD1. The CDR3 spans 14 residues. Germline CDR1 and CDR2: DFQATT and SNEGSKA (reference sequence). V shed 4 bases and J 0 bases; nucleotides not matched to a gene: 5. The CDR3 DNA sequence: TGCAGTGCTACCGGGACAGCCCTGAACACTGAAGCTTTCTTT. Translated: CSATGTALNTEAFF.

In its sample, this clonotype was seen a few times. V usage is TRBV2 and J usage is TRBJ1-5, with 8 bases that match TRBD1. Germline V gene lookup returns CDR1 SNHLY and CDR2 FYNNEI. The CDR3 spans 16 residues. V shed 5 bases and J 5 bases; nucleotides not matched to a gene: 11. As DNA, the CDR3 is TGTGCCAGCAGTTACGATGGACAGGGAACGTATCAGCCCCAGCATTTT. It codes for CASSYDGQGTYQPQHF.

This clonotype was observed at least ten times. The J gene is TRBJ2-2, the V gene TRBV5-1; TRBD1 might be the D (6 bases). Germline CDR1 is SGHRS and CDR2 is YFSETQ. The V end was cut by 4 bases, the J end by 4 bases, with 11 bases between. The CDR3 contains 14 residues. DNA of the CDR3: TGCGCCAGCAGCCCAGGGGTTGGCACCGGGGAGCTGTTTTTT. Translating it yields CASSPGVGTGELFF.

This clonotype has at least ten counts. The chain has TRBV6-5 and TRBJ1-5, with 9 bases lining up with TRBD1. CDR3 length: 15 amino acids. From germline, CDR1 is MNHEY and CDR2 SVGAGI. V lost 0 bases, J lost 7 bases, and 4 bases stayed unmatched. The chain's CDR3 is CASSYSLDRGQPQHF. The CDR3 DNA reads TGTGCCAGCAGTTACTCGCTGGACAGGGGACAGCCCCAGCATTTT.

This clonotype was seen more than once but under ten times. V is TRBV7-2 and J is TRBJ1-1; D gene unclear. The CDR3 has 14 amino acids. The ends were cut back, 6 bases at V and 1 base at J, with 12 bases in the middle. The germline CDR1 and CDR2 sequences are SGHTA and FQGNSA. The CDR3 bases are TGTGCCAGCAGAAACCCCACGGCGAACACTGAAGCTTTCTTT. Amino acid sequence: CASRNPTANTEAFF.

The chain couples TRBV12-3 or TRBV12-4 to TRBJ1-1, with 8 bases aligning to TRBD1. The V segment lost 7 bases and the J segment 3 bases; nucleotides outside the gene matches: 7. CDR3 length: 14 residues. CDR3 residues: CASTPTGAYTEAFF. The CDR3 DNA reads TGTGCCAGCACCCCGACAGGGGCTTACACTGAAGCTTTCTTT.